This entry describes one T cell receptor (beta chain). Antigen: not known. The CDR3 does not close with the conserved phenylalanine or tryptophan, likely indicating a read error. No DNA is shown, since the ends of the CDR3 on it are uncertain; the CDR3 is the one TCRdb lists. Prior to thyroid surgery, none of the patients had received any treatment. This entry is derived from a study of metastatic and nonmetastatic thyroid tumors. The wider study: Across peripheral blood and tumor or nodule tissue samples taken from malignant and benign thyroid patients, the repertoires were compared with one another. Broader study findings: TCR beta diversity was reportedly significantly higher in malignant thyroid tumors than benign nodules, in blood and tumor.

Original handling: To classify distant metastasis in papillary thyroid cancer, a model was built from CDR3 differences across clinicopathological groups. TCRdb redid the clone calls on the PCR reads using MiXCR. Clone size and V and J calls follow TCRdb, not the original study. Among around 18,000 clones listed, 30% to 40% were seen once. Material: tumor tissue. This clonotype originated in a male donor with papillary thyroid cancer or a benign thyroid nodule (not recorded which). Some clones in this sample may be carry-over from other donors' samples.

Here the CDR3 reads CATSGEGETYEPYL. This chain uses TRBV24-1 with TRBJ2-7. The CDR3 has 14 residues if both end residues are counted. In germline, CDR1 is KGHDR, CDR2 SFDVKD.